This TCR beta chain was profiled in a study of identical twins. This clonotype was counted only a few times. Germline V gene lookup returns CDR1 LGHDT and CDR2 YNNKEL (reference sequence). The V segment lost 4 bases and the J segment 2 bases; nucleotides outside the gene matches: 14. This CDR3 contains 18 residues. Each CDR3 protein is one row after TCRdb ran MiXCR on the 5' RACE reads. The data hold about 690,000 distinct CDR3 sequences, with 6% to 6.5% observed a single time. The sequence derives from a man aged 18 to 30 in good health. The sequenced material came from naive T cells sorted from blood. This chain connects TRBV3-1 to TRBJ2-3, with 8 positions matching TRBD2. The CDR3 DNA is TGTGCCAGCAGCCGTTCCCTGGGGATAGCGGGGACCACAGATACGCAGTATTTT. Protein: CASSRSLGIAGTTDTQYF.